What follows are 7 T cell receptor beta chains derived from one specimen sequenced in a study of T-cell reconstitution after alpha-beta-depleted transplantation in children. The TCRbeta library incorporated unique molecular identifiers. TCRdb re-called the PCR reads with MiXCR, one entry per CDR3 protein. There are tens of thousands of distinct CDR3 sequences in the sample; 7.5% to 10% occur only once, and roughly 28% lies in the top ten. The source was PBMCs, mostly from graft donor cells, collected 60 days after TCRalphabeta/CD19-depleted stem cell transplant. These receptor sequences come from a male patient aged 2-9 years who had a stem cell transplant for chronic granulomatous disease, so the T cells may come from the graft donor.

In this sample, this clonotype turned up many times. The CDR3 nucleotides read TGCAGTGCTAGAGGATCGGGGGGGTTGGAGTACTTC. Protein: CSARGSGGLEYF. V gene TRBV20-1 combines with J gene TRBJ2-5, with 8 positions matching TRBD2. Germline trimming cut 1 base from V and 12 bases from J; bases unmatched to any gene: 7. This CDR3 contains 12 residues. CDR1 and CDR2 (germline): DFQATT, SNEGSKA (reference sequence).

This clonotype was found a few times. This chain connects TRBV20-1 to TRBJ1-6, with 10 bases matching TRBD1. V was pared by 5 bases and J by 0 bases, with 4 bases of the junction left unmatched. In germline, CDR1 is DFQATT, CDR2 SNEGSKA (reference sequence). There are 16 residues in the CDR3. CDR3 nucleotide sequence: TGCAGTGCTCGACGGACAGGGGGCTCCTATAATTCACCCCTCCACTTT. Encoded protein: CSARRTGGSYNSPLHF.

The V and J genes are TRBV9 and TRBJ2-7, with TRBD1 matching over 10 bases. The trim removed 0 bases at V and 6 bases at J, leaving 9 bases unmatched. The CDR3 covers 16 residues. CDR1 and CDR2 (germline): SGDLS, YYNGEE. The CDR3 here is CASSVDTGTGDVEQYF. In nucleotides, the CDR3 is TGTGCCAGCAGCGTAGATACCGGGACAGGGGATGTCGAGCAGTACTTC.

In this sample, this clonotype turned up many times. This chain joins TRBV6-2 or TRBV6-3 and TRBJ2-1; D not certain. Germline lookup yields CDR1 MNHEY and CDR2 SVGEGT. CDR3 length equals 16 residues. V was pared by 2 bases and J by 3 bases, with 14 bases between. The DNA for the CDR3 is TGTGCCAGCAGTTACCCCGTGGGCGCGGTCTACAATGAGCAGTTCTTC. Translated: CASSYPVGAVYNEQFF.

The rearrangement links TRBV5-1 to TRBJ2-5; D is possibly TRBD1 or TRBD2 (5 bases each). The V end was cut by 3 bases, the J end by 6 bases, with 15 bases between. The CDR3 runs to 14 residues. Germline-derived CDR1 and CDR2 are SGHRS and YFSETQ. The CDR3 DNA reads TGCGCCAGCAGCTGGGGGAACGCGCGAAAGACCCAGTACTTC. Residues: CASSWGNARKTQYF.

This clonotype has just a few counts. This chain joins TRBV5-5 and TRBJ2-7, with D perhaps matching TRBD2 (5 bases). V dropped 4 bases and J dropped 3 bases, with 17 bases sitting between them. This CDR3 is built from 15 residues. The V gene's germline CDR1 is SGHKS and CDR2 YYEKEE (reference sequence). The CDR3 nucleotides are TGTGCCAGCAGCCCGTTCAAGGGAGAAGGCTACGAGCAGTACTTC. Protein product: CASSPFKGEGYEQYF. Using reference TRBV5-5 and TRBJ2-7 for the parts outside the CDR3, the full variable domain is DAGVTQSPTHLIKTRGQQVTLRCSPISGHKSVSWYQQVLGQGPQFIFQYYEKEERGRGNFPDRFSARQFPNYSSELNVNALLLGDSALYLCASSPFKGEGYEQYFGPGTRLTVT.

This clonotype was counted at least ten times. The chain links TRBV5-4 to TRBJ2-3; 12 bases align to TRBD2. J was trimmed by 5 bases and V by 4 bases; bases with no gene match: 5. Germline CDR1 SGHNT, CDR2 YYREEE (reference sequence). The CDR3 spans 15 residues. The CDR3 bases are TGTGCCAGCAGCCTAGCGGGAGGGCCTGGAGATACGCAGTATTTT. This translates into CASSLAGGPGDTQYF.